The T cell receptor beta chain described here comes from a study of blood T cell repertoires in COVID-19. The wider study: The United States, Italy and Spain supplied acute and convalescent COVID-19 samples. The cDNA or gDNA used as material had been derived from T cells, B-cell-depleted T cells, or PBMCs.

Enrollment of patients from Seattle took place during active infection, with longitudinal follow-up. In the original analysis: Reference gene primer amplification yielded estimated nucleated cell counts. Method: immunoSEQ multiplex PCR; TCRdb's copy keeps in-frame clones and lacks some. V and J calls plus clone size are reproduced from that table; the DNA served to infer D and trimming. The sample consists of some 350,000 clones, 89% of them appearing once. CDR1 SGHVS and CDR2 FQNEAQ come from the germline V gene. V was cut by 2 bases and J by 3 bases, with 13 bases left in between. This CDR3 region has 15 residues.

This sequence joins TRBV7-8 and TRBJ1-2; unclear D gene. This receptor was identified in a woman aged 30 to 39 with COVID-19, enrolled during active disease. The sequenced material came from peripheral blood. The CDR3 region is CASSLPGVPHYGYTF. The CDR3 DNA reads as TGTGCCAGCAGCTTACCGGGTGTGCCCCACTATGGCTACACCTTC.